This TCR beta chain was recovered during a study of blood T cell repertoires in COVID-19. About the research overall: Material from acute and convalescent COVID-19 was sourced from the United States, Italy and Spain. T cells, B-cell-depleted T cells, or PBMCs provided the cDNA or gDNA that served as material.

How the authors handled the data: Reference gene primer amplification yielded estimated nucleated cell counts. Assay: immunoSEQ multiplex PCR; the TCRdb copy retains only in-frame clones and omits some. D and trimming were read from the DNA, whereas the V and J calls and clone size are those reported in that table. The sample carries 180,000 or so clones, more than 70% recorded once. This clone was seen more than once but under ten times. The sequence derives from an older woman with acute or convalescent COVID-19. Material: peripheral blood.

Here the CDR3 DNA reads TGTGCCACCAGTGATTTGTTTAGGGGCGGGGAGCTGTTTTTT. Its translation: CATSDLFRGGELFF. The J gene is TRBJ2-2, the V gene TRBV24-1, with D perhaps TRBD1 (5 bases). The V end was cut by 0 bases, the J end by 7 bases, with 8 bases between. Germline V gene data show CDR1 as KGHDR and CDR2 as SFDVKD. The CDR3 is made up of 14 amino acids.